The sample holds many counts of the clone carrying this T cell receptor (beta chain). Antigen specificity is unknown. One end of the junction does not line up with germline, which may come from a read error. The sample originates from a study of CD8 T cells in ankylosing spondylitis. The germline CDR1 and CDR2 sequences are LNHNV and YYDKDF (reference sequence). This CDR3 is built from 19 residues. Study results and caveats: Disease-linked clones were reportedly significantly enriched in matched ankylosing spondylitis synovial fluid. Ankylosing spondylitis blood seemed to carry a telltale TCR beta motif made of about 8 highly homologous variants. Relatively rare in peripheral blood, disease-linked clones were also CD8+.

Quantitative 5'-RACE was performed with molecular barcodes, and it yielded the TCR beta libraries. Via MiXCR, TCRdb re-called the 5' RACE reads, giving one row per CDR3 protein. Among roughly 160,000 distinct CDR3 sequences listed, approximately 9.9% were seen once. V and J are TRBV15 and TRBJ2-2, with D unclear. Material: blood, either unsorted or a sorted T cell fraction (not recorded which). The source of this sequence is a female donor with ankylosing spondylitis or in good health (not recorded which). The CDR3 bases are TGTGCCACCAGCGGAGACCCCGCTAATTATGTGGGTGGGACCGGGGAGCTGTTTTTT. It specifies CATSGDPANYVGGTGELFF.